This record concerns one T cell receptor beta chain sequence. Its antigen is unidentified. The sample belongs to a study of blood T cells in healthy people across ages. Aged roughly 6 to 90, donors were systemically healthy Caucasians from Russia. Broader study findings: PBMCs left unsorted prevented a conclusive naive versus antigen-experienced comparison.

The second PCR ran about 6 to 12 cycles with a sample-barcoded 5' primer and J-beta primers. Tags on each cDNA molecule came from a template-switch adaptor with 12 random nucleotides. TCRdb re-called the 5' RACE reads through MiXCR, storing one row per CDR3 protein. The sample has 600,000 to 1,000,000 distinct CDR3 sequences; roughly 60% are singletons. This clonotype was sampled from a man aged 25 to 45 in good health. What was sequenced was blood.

CDR3 in DNA: TGTGCCAGCAGCTCAGAGTTTAGCGGGGGTTACAATGAGCAGTACTTC. This translates into CASSSEFSGGYNEQYF. This chain connects TRBV7-2 to TRBJ2-7, with TRBD2 identical over 9 bases. V gave up 4 bases and J gave up 7 bases; unmatched junction bases: 14. Per the germline V gene, CDR1 is SGHTA and CDR2 is FQGNSA. The CDR3 contains 16 residues. The full variable domain, completed using reference TRBV7-2 and TRBJ2-7, is GAGVSQSPSNKVTEKGKDVELRCDPISGHTALYWYRQSLGQGLEFLIYFQGNSAPDKSGLPSDRFSAERTGGSVSTLTIQRTQQEDSAVYLCASSSEFSGGYNEQYFGPGTRLTVT.